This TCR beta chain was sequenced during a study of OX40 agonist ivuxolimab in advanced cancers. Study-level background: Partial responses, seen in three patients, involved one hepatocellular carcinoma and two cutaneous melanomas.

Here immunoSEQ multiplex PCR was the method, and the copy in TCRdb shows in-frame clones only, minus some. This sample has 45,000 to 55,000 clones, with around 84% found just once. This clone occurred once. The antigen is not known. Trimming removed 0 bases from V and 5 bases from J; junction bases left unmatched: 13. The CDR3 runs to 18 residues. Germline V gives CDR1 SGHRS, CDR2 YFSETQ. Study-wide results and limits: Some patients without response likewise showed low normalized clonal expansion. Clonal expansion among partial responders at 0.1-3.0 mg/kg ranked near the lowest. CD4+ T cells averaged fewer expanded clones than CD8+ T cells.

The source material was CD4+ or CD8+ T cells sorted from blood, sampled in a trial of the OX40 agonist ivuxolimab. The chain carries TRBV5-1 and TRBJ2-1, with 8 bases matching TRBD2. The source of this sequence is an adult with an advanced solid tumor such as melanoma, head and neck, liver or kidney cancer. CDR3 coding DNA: TGCGCCAGCAGCTTGGGGAAAACCGGGACTAGTCACGACAATGAGCAGTTCTTC. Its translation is CASSLGKTGTSHDNEQFF.